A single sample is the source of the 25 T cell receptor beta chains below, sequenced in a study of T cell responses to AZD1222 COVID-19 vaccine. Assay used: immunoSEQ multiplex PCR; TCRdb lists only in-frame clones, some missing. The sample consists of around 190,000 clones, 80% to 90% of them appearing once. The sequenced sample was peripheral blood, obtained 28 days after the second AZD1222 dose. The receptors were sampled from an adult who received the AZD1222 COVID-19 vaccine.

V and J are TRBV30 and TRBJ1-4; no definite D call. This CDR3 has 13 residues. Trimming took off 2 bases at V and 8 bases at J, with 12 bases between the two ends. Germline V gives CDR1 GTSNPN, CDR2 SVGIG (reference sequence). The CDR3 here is CAWSLGVGEKLFF. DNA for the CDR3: TGTGCCTGGAGTCTCGGAGTGGGGGAAAAACTGTTTTTT.

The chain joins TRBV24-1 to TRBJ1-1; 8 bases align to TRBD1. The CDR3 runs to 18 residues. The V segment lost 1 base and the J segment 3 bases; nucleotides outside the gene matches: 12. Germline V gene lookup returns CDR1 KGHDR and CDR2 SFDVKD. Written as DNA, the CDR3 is TGTGCCACCAGTGATTTATTGGGCAGGGGGCGCCTGTACACTGAAGCTTTCTTT. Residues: CATSDLLGRGRLYTEAFF.

The CDR3 sequence: CASSFSPGQGNSPLHF. DNA of the CDR3: TGTGCCAGCAGTTTCTCTCCGGGACAGGGGAATTCACCCCTCCACTTT. V gene TRBV28 combines with J gene TRBJ1-6, with 10 positions matching TRBD1. The CDR3 spans 16 residues. The germline gives CDR1 MDHEN, CDR2 SYDVKM. V was clipped by 3 bases and J by 7 bases; unmatched bases: 6.

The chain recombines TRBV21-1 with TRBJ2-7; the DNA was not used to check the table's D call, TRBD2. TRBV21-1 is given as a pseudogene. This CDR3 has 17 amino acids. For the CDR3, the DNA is TGTGCCAGCAGCAAACGAGGAGGGACTCCGCTATCCTACGAGCAGTACTTC. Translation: CASSKRGGTPLSYEQYF.

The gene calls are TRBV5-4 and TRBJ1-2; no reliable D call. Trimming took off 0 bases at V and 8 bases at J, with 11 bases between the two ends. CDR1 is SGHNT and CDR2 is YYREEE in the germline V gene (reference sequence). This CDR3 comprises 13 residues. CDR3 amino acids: CASSLEVNRGYTF. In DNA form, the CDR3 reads TGTGCCAGCAGCTTGGAGGTCAACCGGGGCTACACCTTC.

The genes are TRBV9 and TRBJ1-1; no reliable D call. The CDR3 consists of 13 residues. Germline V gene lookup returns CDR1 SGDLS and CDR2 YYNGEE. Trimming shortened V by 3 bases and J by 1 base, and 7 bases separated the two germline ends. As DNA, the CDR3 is TGTGCCAGCAGCGCTCAACCGAACACTGAAGCTTTCTTT. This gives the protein CASSAQPNTEAFF.

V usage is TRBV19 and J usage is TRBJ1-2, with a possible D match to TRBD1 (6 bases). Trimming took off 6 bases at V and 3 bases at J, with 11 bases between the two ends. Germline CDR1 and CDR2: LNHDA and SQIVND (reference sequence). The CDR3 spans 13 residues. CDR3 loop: CASRLDSDYGYTF. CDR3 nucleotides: TGTGCCAGTAGACTGGACAGCGACTATGGCTACACCTTC.

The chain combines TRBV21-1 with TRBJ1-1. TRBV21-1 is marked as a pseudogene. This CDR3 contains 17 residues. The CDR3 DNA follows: TGTGCCAGCAGCAAAGTAGGGGACCCCGCAGGAGGCACTGAAGCTTTCTTT. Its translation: CASSKVGDPAGGTEAFF.

CDR3 DNA sequence: TGTGCCAGCAGCTTAGCCCCAGGGAATAATCAGCCCCAGCATTTT. Protein product: CASSLAPGNNQPQHF. The rearrangement joins TRBV11-2 to TRBJ1-5; D possibly corresponds to TRBD1 (5 bases). Germline lookup yields CDR1 SGHAT and CDR2 FQNNGV. The CDR3 loop spans 15 amino acids. Trimming shortened V by 1 base and J by 4 bases, and 11 bases separated the two germline ends.

CDR3 bases: TGTGCCAGCAGCTTAGACTTTGGATTTCTAGGGACAGGAGTACCCAAGCAGTACTTC. Translating gives CASSLDFGFLGTGVPKQYF. V gene TRBV7-9 combines with J gene TRBJ2-7; 8 nucleotides line up with TRBD1. Germline trimming cut 1 base from V and 8 bases from J; bases unmatched to any gene: 22. The CDR3 has 19 residues. From germline, CDR1 is SEHNR and CDR2 FQNEAQ (reference sequence).

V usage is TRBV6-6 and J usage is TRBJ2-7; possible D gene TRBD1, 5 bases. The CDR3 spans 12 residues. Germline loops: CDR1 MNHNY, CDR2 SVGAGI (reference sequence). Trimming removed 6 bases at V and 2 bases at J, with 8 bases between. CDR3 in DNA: TGTGCCAGCAGCCCGACAGCCTACGAGCAGTACTTC. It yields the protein CASSPTAYEQYF.

CDR3 sequence (DNA): TGTGCCTGGAGTCCTACAGGGGGCGGCAATCAGCCCCAGCATTTT. Its protein is CAWSPTGGGNQPQHF. The rearrangement joins TRBV30 to TRBJ1-5; 9 nucleotides agree with TRBD1. CDR3 length: 15 residues. Germline CDR1 GTSNPN, CDR2 SVGIG (reference sequence). Trimming took 2 bases from V and 2 from J; bases not matched to a gene: 4.

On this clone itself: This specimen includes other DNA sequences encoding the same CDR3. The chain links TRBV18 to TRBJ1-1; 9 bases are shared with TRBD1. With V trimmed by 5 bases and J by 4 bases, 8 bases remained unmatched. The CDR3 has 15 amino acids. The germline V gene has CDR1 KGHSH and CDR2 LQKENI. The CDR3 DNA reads TGTGCCAGCTCATCCACAGGGGGCGGAAGCACTGAAGCTTTCTTT. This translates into CASSSTGGGSTEAFF.

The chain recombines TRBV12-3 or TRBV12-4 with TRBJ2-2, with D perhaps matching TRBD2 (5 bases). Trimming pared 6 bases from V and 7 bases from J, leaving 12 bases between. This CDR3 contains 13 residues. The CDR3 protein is CASSPWSGGELFF. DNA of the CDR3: TGTGCCAGCAGCCCTTGGAGCGGCGGGGAGCTGTTTTTT.

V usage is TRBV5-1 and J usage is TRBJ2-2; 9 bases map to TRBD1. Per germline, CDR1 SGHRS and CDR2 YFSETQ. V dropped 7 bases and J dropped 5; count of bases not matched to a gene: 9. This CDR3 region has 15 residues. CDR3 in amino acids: CASSRDRVNTGELFF. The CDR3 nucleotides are TGCGCCAGCTCCCGGGACAGGGTAAATACCGGGGAGCTGTTTTTT.

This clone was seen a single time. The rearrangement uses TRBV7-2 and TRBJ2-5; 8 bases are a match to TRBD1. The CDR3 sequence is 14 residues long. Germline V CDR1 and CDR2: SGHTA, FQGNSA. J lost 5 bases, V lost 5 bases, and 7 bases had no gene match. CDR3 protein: CASSTRTGRETQYF. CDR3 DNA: TGTGCCAGCAGCACCCGGACAGGGAGGGAGACCCAGTACTTC.

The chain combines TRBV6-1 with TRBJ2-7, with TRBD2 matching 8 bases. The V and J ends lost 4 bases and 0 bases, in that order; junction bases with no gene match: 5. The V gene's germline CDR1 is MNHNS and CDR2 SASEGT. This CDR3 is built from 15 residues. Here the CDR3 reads CASSGATSASYEQYF. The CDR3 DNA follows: TGTGCCAGCAGTGGAGCGACTAGCGCCTCCTACGAGCAGTACTTC.

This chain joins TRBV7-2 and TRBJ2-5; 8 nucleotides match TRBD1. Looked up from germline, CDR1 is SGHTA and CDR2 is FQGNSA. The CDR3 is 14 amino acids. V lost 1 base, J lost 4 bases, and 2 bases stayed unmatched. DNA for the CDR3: TGTGCCAGCAGCTTAGACAGGGGGAGAGAGACCCAGTACTTC. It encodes CASSLDRGRETQYF.

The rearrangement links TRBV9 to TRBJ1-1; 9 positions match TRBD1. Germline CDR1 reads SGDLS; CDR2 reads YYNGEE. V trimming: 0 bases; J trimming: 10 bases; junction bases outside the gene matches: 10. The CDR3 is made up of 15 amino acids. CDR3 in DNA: TGTGCCAGCAGCGTAGAGGGACAGGGTCGGATTGGAGCTTTCTTT. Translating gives CASSVEGQGRIGAFF.

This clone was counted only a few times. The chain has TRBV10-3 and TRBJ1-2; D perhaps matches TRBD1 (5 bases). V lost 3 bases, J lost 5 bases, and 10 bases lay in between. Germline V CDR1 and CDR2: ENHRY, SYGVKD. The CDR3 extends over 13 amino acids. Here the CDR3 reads CAISEAGLYGYTF. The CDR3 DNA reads TGTGCCATCAGTGAAGCAGGGCTTTATGGCTACACCTTC.

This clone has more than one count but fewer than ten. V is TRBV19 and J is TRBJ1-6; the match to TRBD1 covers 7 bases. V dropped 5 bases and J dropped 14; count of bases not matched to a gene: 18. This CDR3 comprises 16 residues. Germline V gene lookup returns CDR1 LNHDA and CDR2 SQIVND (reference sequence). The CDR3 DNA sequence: TGTGCCAGTAGTGCTCAGATAGGGGACAGCCATCCGACCCTCCACTTT. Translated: CASSAQIGDSHPTLHF.

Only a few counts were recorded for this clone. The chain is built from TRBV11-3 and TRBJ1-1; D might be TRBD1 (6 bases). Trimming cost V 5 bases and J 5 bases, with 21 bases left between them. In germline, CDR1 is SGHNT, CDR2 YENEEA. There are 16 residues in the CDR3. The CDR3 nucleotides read TGTGCCAGCAGCCCCTCGAAGGTCACAGGGCGGACTGAAGCTTTCTTT. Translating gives CASSPSKVTGRTEAFF.

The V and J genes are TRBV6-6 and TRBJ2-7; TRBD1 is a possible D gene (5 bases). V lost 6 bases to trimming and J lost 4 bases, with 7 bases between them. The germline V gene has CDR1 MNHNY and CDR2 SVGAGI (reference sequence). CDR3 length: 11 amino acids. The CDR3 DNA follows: TGTGCCAGCAGACAGGCGTACGAGCAGTACTTC. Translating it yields CASRQAYEQYF.

CDR3 sequence: CASSLARGTATNTEAFF. DNA of the CDR3: TGTGCCAGCAGCTTAGCGCGAGGGACAGCTACGAACACTGAAGCTTTCTTT. This chain uses TRBV7-8 with TRBJ1-1; 7 bases are shared with TRBD1. This CDR3 contains 17 residues. The J segment lost 1 base and the V segment lost 0 bases, leaving 8 bases of the junction unmatched. CDR1 and CDR2 from the germline V gene are SGHVS and FQNEAQ.

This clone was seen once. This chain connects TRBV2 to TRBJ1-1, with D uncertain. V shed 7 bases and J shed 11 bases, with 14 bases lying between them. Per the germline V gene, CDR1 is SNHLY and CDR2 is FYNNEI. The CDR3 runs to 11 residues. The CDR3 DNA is TGTGCCAGCACCACCGCCCCGGGGGCTTTCTTT. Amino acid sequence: CASTTAPGAFF.